The next 29 T cell receptor beta chains were all read from a single sample in a study of cytomegalovirus exposure and HLA in healthy donors. In the PCR, 60 Vbeta and 13 Jbeta primers were used. Some clones are missing from TCRdb's copy, which holds only in-frame ones; the method was immunoSEQ multiplex PCR. The table records 210,000 or so clones, over 65% of them present only once. Sequencing was done on a sample of PBMCs. All receptors come from a woman aged 60-70 years in good health and CMV-seropositive.

CDR3 amino acids: CASIRGALGNTIYF. The CDR3 bases are TGTGCCAGCATCCGGGGGGCGCTTGGAAACACCATATATTTT. The V gene is TRBV6-6, the J gene TRBJ1-3; weak D call: TRBD1 (6 bases). The germline V gene encodes CDR1 MNHNY and CDR2 SVGAGI (reference sequence). CDR3 length: 14 residues. The ends were cut back, 7 bases at V and 3 bases at J, with 13 bases in the middle.

This clone was counted between two and nine times. The chain recombines TRBV4-2 with TRBJ1-6, with a possible D match to TRBD1 (5 bases). This CDR3 spans 16 amino acids. Germline V CDR1 and CDR2: LGHNA, YNFKEQ. Trimming shortened V by 0 bases and J by 9 bases, and 15 bases separated the two germline ends. DNA for the CDR3: TGTGCCAGCAGCCAAGATTTTGGGGGAGGGGTTTCACCCCTCCACTTT. Its protein product is CASSQDFGGGVSPLHF.

The rearrangement joins TRBV5-4 to TRBJ2-2; D is ambiguous. Germline CDR1 SGHNT, CDR2 YYREEE (reference sequence). This CDR3 contains 14 residues. The germline V and J ends were trimmed by 5 bases and 0 bases, with 8 bases remaining between them. The CDR3 is CASSRSSNTGELFF. CDR3 in DNA: TGTGCCAGCAGTCGTAGCTCGAACACCGGGGAGCTGTTTTTT.

The CDR3 bases are TGCGCCAGCAGCAAGCCGGGACAGGGGGCAGAGACCCAGTACTTC. It translates to CASSKPGQGAETQYF. The V gene is TRBV5-1, the J gene TRBJ2-5; 12 bases line up with TRBD1. J lost 4 bases, V lost 4 bases, and 5 bases had no gene match. The CDR3 has 15 amino acids. Germline loops: CDR1 SGHRS, CDR2 YFSETQ. Based on the CDR3 plus reference TRBV5-1 and TRBJ2-5, the full variable domain is KAGVTQTPRYLIKTRGQQVTLSCSPISGHRSVSWYQQTPGQGLQFLFEYFSETQRNKGNFPGRFSGRQFSNSRSEMNVSTLELGDSALYLCASSKPGQGAETQYFGPGTRLLVL.

The chain employs TRBV11-3 and TRBJ2-1; 15 nucleotides match TRBD2. Germline V gives CDR1 SGHNT, CDR2 YENEEA. The CDR3 runs 16 residues. V lost 5 bases to trimming and J lost 7 bases; unmatched junction nucleotides: 6. The CDR3 coding sequence is TGTGCCAGCAGCCACTGGACTAGCGGGGGGGCAAATGAGCAGTTCTTC. As protein: CASSHWTSGGANEQFF.

This clone was seen a few times. The chain recombines TRBV28 with TRBJ1-2; 8 nucleotides match TRBD1. V lost 5 bases to trimming and J lost 13 bases; unmatched junction nucleotides: 18. The germline CDR1 and CDR2 sequences are MDHEN and SYDVKM. The CDR3 is 15 residues long. Here the CDR3 reads CASSIQAGGAGQRTF. In nucleotides, the CDR3 is TGTGCCAGCAGTATACAAGCAGGGGGCGCTGGTCAGCGCACCTTC.

J is TRBJ1-3 and V is TRBV7-6, with a weak D call TRBD1 (5 bases). Trimming pared 1 base from V and 4 bases from J, leaving 8 bases between. Germline CDR1 reads SGHVS; CDR2 reads FNYEAQ. This CDR3 comprises 14 residues. CDR3 bases: TGTGCCAGCAGCTTAGTCAGGGAAGGAAACACCATATATTTT. As protein: CASSLVREGNTIYF.

The V gene is TRBV6-5, the J gene TRBJ1-1; maybe TRBD1 (5 bases). V was shortened by 6 bases and J by 3 bases, with 11 bases between the two germline ends. The CDR3 totals 13 residues. Looked up from germline, CDR1 is MNHEY and CDR2 is SVGAGI. The CDR3 nucleotides are TGTGCCAGCAGCAGGGCCTTTTACACTGAAGCTTTCTTT. Its protein is CASSRAFYTEAFF.

The rearrangement uses TRBV5-1 and TRBJ2-3; the D gene is possibly TRBD2 (5 bases). Trimming took 2 bases from V and 5 from J, leaving 12 bases between them. CDR3 length equals 14 residues. From germline, CDR1 is SGHRS and CDR2 YFSETQ. The CDR3 DNA sequence: TGCGCCAGCAGCTTTTCAGACTATGGAGATACGCAGTATTTT. It yields the protein CASSFSDYGDTQYF. Looking up the rest from reference TRBV5-1 and TRBJ2-3 gives the full variable domain: KAGVTQTPRYLIKTRGQQVTLSCSPISGHRSVSWYQQTPGQGLQFLFEYFSETQRNKGNFPGRFSGRQFSNSRSEMNVSTLELGDSALYLCASSFSDYGDTQYFGPGTRLTVL.

The rearrangement joins TRBV9 to TRBJ2-3; no clear D gene. The germline V gene encodes CDR1 SGDLS and CDR2 YYNGEE. Trimming cost V 3 bases and J 0 bases, with 5 bases left between them. The CDR3 is 13 residues long. The CDR3 nucleotides are TGTGCCAGCAGCGCCCCTAGCACAGATACGCAGTATTTT. Translation: CASSAPSTDTQYF.

This clone turned up a few times. The J gene is TRBJ1-1, the V gene TRBV6-5; D is undetermined. The V and J ends lost 2 bases and 3 bases respectively, with 7 bases between them. CDR1 and CDR2 from the germline V gene are MNHEY and SVGAGI. CDR3 length: 13 amino acids. The CDR3 region has the DNA TGTGCCAGCAGTTACGGGCGTCACACTGAAGCTTTCTTT. Amino acids: CASSYGRHTEAFF.

This sequence joins TRBV7-9 and TRBJ1-2; 8 nucleotides match TRBD1. The germline V gene encodes CDR1 SEHNR and CDR2 FQNEAQ (reference sequence). The CDR3 sequence is 13 residues long. Germline trimming cut 5 bases from V and 7 bases from J; bases unmatched to any gene: 6. The CDR3 bases are TGTGCCAGCAGCACCGAGGACAGGGTTGGCTACACCTTC. Translating it yields CASSTEDRVGYTF.

The chain has TRBV28 and TRBJ1-2; TRBD1 is a possible D gene (5 bases). Germline loops: CDR1 MDHEN, CDR2 SYDVKM. CDR3 length: 13 residues. The ends were cut back, 6 bases at V and 7 bases at J, with 15 bases in the middle. CDR3 bases: TGTGCCAGCAGCCGGACGTGGGGCAGTGGCTACACCTTC. Protein product: CASSRTWGSGYTF.

CDR3 nucleotide sequence: TGTGCCAGCAGCTTCGGACTAGCGGGAGTTGGGAGCACAGATACGCAGTATTTT. Translated, it gives CASSFGLAGVGSTDTQYF. The chain carries TRBV7-6 and TRBJ2-3; 13 bases agree with TRBD2. CDR1 and CDR2 (germline): SGHVS, FNYEAQ. The V and J ends lost 3 bases and 0 bases, in that order; junction bases with no gene match: 6. The CDR3 contains 18 residues.

V usage is TRBV2 and J usage is TRBJ1-3, with 8 bases matching TRBD1. The CDR3 loop spans 13 amino acids. Trimming at V came to 7 bases and at J to 7 bases, leaving 6 bases not matched to a gene. Germline V gives CDR1 SNHLY, CDR2 FYNNEI. The CDR3 protein is CASKTQGANTIYF. In nucleotides, the CDR3 is TGTGCCAGCAAAACCCAGGGGGCGAACACCATATATTTT.

J is TRBJ1-2 and V is TRBV5-4; 9 bases are a match to TRBD1. Germline V gene sequence: CDR1 SGHNT, CDR2 YYREEE (reference sequence). V shed 3 bases, J shed 6 bases, and the junction held 6 bases outside the gene matches. The CDR3 contains 14 residues. CDR3 sequence reads: CASSSGTGRDGYTF. CDR3 in DNA: TGTGCCAGCAGCTCCGGGACAGGGAGGGATGGCTACACCTTC.

V is TRBV5-1 and J is TRBJ2-7; D possibly corresponds to TRBD2 (6 bases). Germline assignment: CDR1 SGHRS and CDR2 YFSETQ. V lost 0 bases to trimming and J lost 0 bases, with 13 bases between them. This CDR3 spans 16 amino acids. CDR3 DNA: TGCGCCAGCAGCTTGGCCAGTCTAGCGACCTCCTACGAGCAGTACTTC. Translating it yields CASSLASLATSYEQYF.

This clone was found a few times. V is TRBV6-5 and J is TRBJ1-2, with 9 bases that match TRBD1. Germline V gives CDR1 MNHEY, CDR2 SVGAGI. With 0 bases clipped from V and 4 bases from J, the junction kept 6 bases outside the gene matches. The CDR3 runs to 16 residues. This CDR3 is CASSYSKLGQGYGYTF. CDR3 DNA: TGTGCCAGCAGTTACTCGAAATTGGGACAGGGCTATGGCTACACCTTC.

This chain uses TRBV29-1 with TRBJ2-7; 8 bases are shared with TRBD1. CDR1 SQVTM and CDR2 ANQGSEA come from the germline V gene. With 6 bases clipped from V and 1 base from J, the junction kept 11 bases outside the gene matches. The CDR3 has 15 residues. DNA of the CDR3: TGCAGCGTGATGATTGCCGGGACAGGATCCTACGAGCAGTACTTC. Protein sequence: CSVMIAGTGSYEQYF.

This chain links TRBV2 with TRBJ1-5, with 9 bases matching TRBD1. With V trimmed by 6 bases and J by 5 bases, 5 bases remained unmatched. The CDR3 sequence is 14 residues long. Germline CDR1 SNHLY, CDR2 FYNNEI. CDR3 bases: TGTGCCAGCAGGGGGACAGGGCCGTATCAGCCCCAGCATTTT. Its protein product is CASRGTGPYQPQHF.

The chain combines TRBV28 with TRBJ2-7, with 9 nucleotides matching TRBD2. CDR1 MDHEN and CDR2 SYDVKM come from the germline V gene. Trimming removed 3 bases from V and 4 bases from J; junction bases left unmatched: 1. CDR3 length: 13 amino acids. The CDR3 sequence is CASSFSGGYEQYF. CDR3 nucleotide sequence: TGTGCCAGCAGTTTTAGCGGGGGATACGAGCAGTACTTC.

The CDR3 bases are TGTGCCAGCAGTTGGGACAGGGACGAGCAGTACTTC. It yields the protein CASSWDRDEQYF. The chain couples TRBV6-6 to TRBJ2-7; 9 bases agree with TRBD1. The CDR3 length is 12 residues. Unmatched junction bases numbered 0, after V lost 4 bases and J lost 5 bases. Germline V gene sequence: CDR1 MNHNY, CDR2 SVGAGI (reference sequence).

This clone was detected once. The chain joins TRBV7-9 to TRBJ2-7; TRBD2 aligns across 9 bases. The CDR3 contains 14 residues. From germline, CDR1 is SEHNR and CDR2 FQNEAQ (reference sequence). With 4 bases clipped from V and 5 bases from J, the junction kept 6 bases outside the gene matches. The CDR3 here is CASSSQREVNEQYF. Written as DNA, the CDR3 is TGTGCCAGCAGCTCTCAGCGGGAGGTTAACGAGCAGTACTTC.

This clone has a handful of counts. Within the sample, other DNA sequences also encode this same CDR3. The CDR3 sequence: CASSGQVMNTEAFF. CDR3 DNA: TGTGCCAGCAGTGGACAGGTCATGAACACTGAAGCTTTCTTT. V gene TRBV2 combines with J gene TRBJ1-1; tentatively, D is TRBD1 (6 bases). In germline, CDR1 is SNHLY, CDR2 FYNNEI. The CDR3 loop spans 14 amino acids. V lost 4 bases to trimming and J lost 0 bases, with 9 bases between them.

The chain is built from TRBV6-5 and TRBJ2-4; possible D gene TRBD1, 5 bases. Germline V CDR1 and CDR2: MNHEY, SVGAGI. The V end was cut by 6 bases, the J end by 8 bases, with 17 bases between. The CDR3 sequence is 14 residues long. The CDR3 spells CASRPQATVDIQYF. The CDR3 coding sequence is TGTGCCAGCAGGCCACAGGCAACGGTTGACATTCAGTACTTC.

The J gene is TRBJ1-2, the V gene TRBV6-6; 7 bases match TRBD1. The CDR3 sequence is 14 residues long. The germline CDR1 and CDR2 sequences are MNHNY and SVGAGI (reference sequence). Trimming at V came to 7 bases and at J to 7 bases, leaving 12 bases not matched to a gene. The CDR3 protein is CASTTNRGQSGYTF. The CDR3 nucleotides read TGTGCCAGCACCACAAACAGGGGTCAGAGTGGCTACACCTTC.

The chain is built from TRBV7-2 and TRBJ1-2; TRBD1 agrees at 9 bases. The CDR3 spans 13 residues. CDR1 is SGHTA, CDR2 FQGNSA, per germline. Trimming at V came to 5 bases and at J to 6 bases, leaving 4 bases not matched to a gene. CDR3: CASSVDRGNGYTF. CDR3 sequence (DNA): TGTGCCAGCAGCGTAGACAGGGGGAATGGCTACACCTTC.

V gene TRBV5-1 combines with J gene TRBJ2-5; D is perhaps TRBD1 (5 bases). This CDR3 is built from 15 residues. Germline V gene sequence: CDR1 SGHRS, CDR2 YFSETQ. Trimming left V 0 bases short and J 5 bases short, with 14 bases between. DNA of the CDR3: TGCGCCAGCAGCTTGGCCGGCAGGGTGTGGGAGACCCAGTACTTC. This translates into CASSLAGRVWETQYF.

This clone was detected once. The chain joins TRBV29-1 to TRBJ1-4; D is ambiguous. The V end was cut by 6 bases, the J end by 10 bases, with 12 bases between. This CDR3 spans 11 amino acids. Germline CDR1 and CDR2: SQVTM and ANQGSEA. In DNA form, the CDR3 reads TGCAGCGTGGGAGATCGCGGAAAACTGTTTTTT. The encoded protein is CSVGDRGKLFF.